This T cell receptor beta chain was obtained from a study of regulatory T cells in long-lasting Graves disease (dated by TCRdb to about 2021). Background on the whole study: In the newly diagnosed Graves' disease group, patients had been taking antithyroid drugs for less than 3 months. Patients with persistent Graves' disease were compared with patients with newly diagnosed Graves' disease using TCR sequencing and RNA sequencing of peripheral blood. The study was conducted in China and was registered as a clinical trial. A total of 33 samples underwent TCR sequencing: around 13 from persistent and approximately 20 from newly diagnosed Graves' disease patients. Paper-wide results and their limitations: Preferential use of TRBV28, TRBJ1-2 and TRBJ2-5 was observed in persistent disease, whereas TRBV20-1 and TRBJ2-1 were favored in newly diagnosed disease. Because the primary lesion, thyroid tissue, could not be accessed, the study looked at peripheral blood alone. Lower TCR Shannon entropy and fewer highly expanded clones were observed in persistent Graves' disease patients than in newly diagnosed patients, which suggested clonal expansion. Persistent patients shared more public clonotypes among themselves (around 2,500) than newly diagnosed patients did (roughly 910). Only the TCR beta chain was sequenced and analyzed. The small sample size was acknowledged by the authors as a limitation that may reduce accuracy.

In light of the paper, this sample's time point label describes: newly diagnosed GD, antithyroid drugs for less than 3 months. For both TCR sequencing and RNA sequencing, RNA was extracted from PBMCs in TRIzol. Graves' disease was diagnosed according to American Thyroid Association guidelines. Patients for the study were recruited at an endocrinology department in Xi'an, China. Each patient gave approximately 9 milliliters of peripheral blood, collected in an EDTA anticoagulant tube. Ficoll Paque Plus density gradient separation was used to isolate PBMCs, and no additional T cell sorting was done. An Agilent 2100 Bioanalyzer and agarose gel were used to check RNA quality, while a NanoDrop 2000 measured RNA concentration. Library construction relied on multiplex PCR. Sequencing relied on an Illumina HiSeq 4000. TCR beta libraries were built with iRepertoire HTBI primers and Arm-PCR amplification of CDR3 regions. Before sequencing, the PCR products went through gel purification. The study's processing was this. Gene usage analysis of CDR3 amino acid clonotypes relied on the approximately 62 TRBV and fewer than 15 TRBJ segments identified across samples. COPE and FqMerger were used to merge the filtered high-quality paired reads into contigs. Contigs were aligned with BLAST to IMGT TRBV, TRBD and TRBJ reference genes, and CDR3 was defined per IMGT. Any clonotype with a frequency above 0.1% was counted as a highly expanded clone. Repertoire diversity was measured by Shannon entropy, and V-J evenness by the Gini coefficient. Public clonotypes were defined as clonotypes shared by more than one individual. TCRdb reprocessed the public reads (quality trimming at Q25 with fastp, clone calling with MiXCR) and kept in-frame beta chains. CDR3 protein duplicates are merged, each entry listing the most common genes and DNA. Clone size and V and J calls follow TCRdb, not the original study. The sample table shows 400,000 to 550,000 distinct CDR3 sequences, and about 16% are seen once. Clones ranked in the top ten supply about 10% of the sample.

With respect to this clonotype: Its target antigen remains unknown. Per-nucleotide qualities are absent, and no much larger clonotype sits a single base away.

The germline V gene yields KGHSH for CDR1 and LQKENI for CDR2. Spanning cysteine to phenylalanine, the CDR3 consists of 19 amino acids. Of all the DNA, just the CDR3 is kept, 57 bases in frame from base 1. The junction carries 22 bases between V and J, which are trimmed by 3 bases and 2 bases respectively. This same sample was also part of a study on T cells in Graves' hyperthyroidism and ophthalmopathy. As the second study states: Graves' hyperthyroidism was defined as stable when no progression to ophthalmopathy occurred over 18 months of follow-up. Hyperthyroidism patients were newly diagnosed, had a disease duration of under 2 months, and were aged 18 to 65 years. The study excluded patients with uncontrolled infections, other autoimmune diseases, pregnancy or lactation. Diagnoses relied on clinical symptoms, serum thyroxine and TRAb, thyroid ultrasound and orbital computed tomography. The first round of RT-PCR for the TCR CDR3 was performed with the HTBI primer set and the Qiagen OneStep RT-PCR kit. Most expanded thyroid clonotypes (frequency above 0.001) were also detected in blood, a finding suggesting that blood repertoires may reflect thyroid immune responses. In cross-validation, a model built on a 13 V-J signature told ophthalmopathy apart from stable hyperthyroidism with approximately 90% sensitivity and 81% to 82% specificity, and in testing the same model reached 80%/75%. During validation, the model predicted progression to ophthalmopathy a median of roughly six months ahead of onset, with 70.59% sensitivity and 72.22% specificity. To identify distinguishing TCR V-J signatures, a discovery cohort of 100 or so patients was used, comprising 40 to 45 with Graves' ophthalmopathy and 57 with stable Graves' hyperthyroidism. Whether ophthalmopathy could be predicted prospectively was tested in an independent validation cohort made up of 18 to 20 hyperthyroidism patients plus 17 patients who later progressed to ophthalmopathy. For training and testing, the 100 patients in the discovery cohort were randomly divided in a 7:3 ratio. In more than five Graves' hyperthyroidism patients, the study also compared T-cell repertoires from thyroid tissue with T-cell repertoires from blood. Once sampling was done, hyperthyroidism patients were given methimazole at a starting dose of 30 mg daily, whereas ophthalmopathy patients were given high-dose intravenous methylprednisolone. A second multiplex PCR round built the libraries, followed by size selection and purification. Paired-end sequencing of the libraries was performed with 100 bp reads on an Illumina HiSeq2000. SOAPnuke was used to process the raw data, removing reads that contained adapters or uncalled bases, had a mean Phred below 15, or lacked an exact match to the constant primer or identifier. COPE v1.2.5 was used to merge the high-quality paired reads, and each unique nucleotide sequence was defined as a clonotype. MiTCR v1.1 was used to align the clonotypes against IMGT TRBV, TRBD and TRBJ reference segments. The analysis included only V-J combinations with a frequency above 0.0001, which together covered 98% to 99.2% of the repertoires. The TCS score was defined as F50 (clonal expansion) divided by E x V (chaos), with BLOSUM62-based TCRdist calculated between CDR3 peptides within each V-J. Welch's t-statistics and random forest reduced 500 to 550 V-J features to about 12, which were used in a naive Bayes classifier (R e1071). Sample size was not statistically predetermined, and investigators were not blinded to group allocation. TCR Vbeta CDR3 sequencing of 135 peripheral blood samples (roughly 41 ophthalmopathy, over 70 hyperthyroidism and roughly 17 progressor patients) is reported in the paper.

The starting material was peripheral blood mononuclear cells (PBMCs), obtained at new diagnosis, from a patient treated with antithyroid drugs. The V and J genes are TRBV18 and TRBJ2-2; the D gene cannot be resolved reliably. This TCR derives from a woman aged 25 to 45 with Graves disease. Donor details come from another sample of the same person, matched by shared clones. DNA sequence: TGTGCCAGCTCACCCCAATTGGGCAGCCAGATCATTAACACCGGGGAGCTGTTTTTT. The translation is CASSPQLGSQIINTGELFF. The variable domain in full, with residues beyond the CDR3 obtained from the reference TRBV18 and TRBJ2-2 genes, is NAGVMQNPRHLVRRRGQEARLRCSPMKGHSHVYWYRQLPEEGLKFMVYLQKENIIDESGMPKERFSAEFPKEGPSILRIQQVVRGDSAAYFCASSPQLGSQIINTGELFFGEGSRLTVL.